The 11 T cell receptor beta chains given below trace back to one sample, sequenced in a study of regulatory T cells in long-lasting Graves disease. Time point denoted: persistent/refractory GD, antithyroid drugs over 5 years with positive TRAb. Preparation of the TCR library used RNA extracted from PBMCs. Arm-PCR with iRepertoire HTBI primers amplified the CDR3 regions for these TCR beta libraries. TCRdb independently ran MiXCR on the multiplex PCR reads; one entry per CDR3 protein. The sample lists roughly 300,000 distinct CDR3 sequences, around a fifth occurring once. The specimen was peripheral blood mononuclear cells (PBMCs), collected when the disease was refractory, from a patient treated with antithyroid drugs. Receptors originate from a female donor with Graves disease.

This chain joins TRBV20-1 and TRBJ1-2, with D tentatively TRBD1 (6 bases). V dropped 6 bases and J dropped 8 bases, with 19 bases sitting between them. Germline CDR1 and CDR2: DFQATT and SNEGSKA (reference sequence). This CDR3 is 13 amino acids long. CDR3 coding DNA: TGCAGTGCCACCTCTTGGGCAGGGGACGGCTACACCTTC. It encodes CSATSWAGDGYTF.

In this sample, this clonotype turned up a few times. The V call is TRBV30, the J call TRBJ1-2; D not certain. V lost 5 bases, J lost 7 bases, and 17 bases lay in between. CDR3 length equals 13 residues. Germline CDR1 is GTSNPN and CDR2 is SVGIG (reference sequence). This chain's CDR3 is CAWGGPLEGGYTF. CDR3 nucleotide sequence: TGTGCCTGGGGTGGACCTTTAGAGGGTGGCTACACCTTC.

This clonotype was found a few times. This chain uses TRBV9 with TRBJ2-5; a weak D match, TRBD2 (6 bases). Germline CDR1 and CDR2: SGDLS and YYNGEE. V lost 0 bases, J lost 4 bases, and 10 bases lay in between. This CDR3 has 14 residues. CDR3 protein: CASSVVPGAETQYF. In nucleotides, the CDR3 is TGTGCCAGCAGCGTAGTTCCGGGAGCAGAGACCCAGTACTTC. Full variable domain (outside the CDR3, taken from reference TRBV9 and TRBJ2-5): DSGVTQTPKHLITATGQRVTLRCSPRSGDLSVYWYQQSLDQGLQFLIQYYNGEERAKGNILERFSAQQFPDLHSELNLSSLELGDSALYFCASSVVPGAETQYFGPGTRLLVL.

This clonotype was recorded many times. The chain uses TRBV7-2 and TRBJ2-5; D may match TRBD1 or TRBD2 (6 bases each). Trimming took off 0 bases at V and 2 bases at J, with 10 bases between the two ends. The V gene's germline CDR1 is SGHTA and CDR2 FQGNSA. The CDR3 has 15 amino acids. This CDR3 reads CASSLAGAGQETQYF. The CDR3 coding sequence is TGTGCCAGCAGCTTAGCGGGGGCGGGGCAAGAGACCCAGTACTTC.

The table lists this clonotype with many counts. The rearrangement uses TRBV2 and TRBJ2-2, with 7 nucleotides matching TRBD1. V was pared by 10 bases and J by 0 bases, with 11 bases of the junction left unmatched. The CDR3 has 16 amino acids. Looked up from germline, CDR1 is SNHLY and CDR2 is FYNNEI. The CDR3 is CATMMTGNTNTGELFF. The CDR3 coding sequence is TGTGCCACCATGATGACAGGGAATACGAACACCGGGGAGCTGTTTTTT.

The chain uses TRBV10-3 and TRBJ2-7, with TRBD1 identical over 7 bases. The CDR3 loop spans 13 amino acids. The trim removed 2 bases at V and 6 bases at J, leaving 4 bases unmatched. Germline CDR1 ENHRY, CDR2 SYGVKD. The CDR3: CAISEPYRGEQYF. CDR3 DNA sequence: TGTGCCATCAGTGAGCCCTACAGGGGCGAGCAGTACTTC.

This clonotype was detected ten times or more. The V and J genes are TRBV30 and TRBJ1-2, with D unresolved. V dropped 1 base and J dropped 7 bases, with 13 bases sitting between them. The V gene's germline CDR1 is GTSNPN and CDR2 SVGIG (reference sequence). The CDR3 totals 13 residues. The CDR3 DNA follows: TGTGCCTGGAGTGATTACTCTGACGGTGGCTACACCTTC. Translation: CAWSDYSDGGYTF.

The CDR3 loop reads CSAYKDSQETQYF. DNA of the CDR3: TGCAGTGCTTATAAGGACAGTCAAGAGACCCAGTACTTC. J is TRBJ2-5 and V is TRBV20-1; D is perhaps TRBD1 (6 bases). The length of the CDR3 is 13 residues. From germline, CDR1 is DFQATT and CDR2 SNEGSKA (reference sequence). V gave up 5 bases and J gave up 2 bases, with 12 bases separating them.

CDR3 residues: CASSQDVRAQPQHF. In DNA, the CDR3 is TGCGCCAGCAGCCAAGACGTCAGGGCTCAGCCCCAGCATTTT. V is TRBV4-3 and J is TRBJ1-5; tentative D call: TRBD1 (5 bases). Germline assignment: CDR1 LGHNA and CDR2 YSLEER. This CDR3 spans 14 amino acids. The V and J ends lost 0 bases and 6 bases respectively, with 9 bases between them.

About this clonotype: A read error is likely, as this CDR3 ends without the conserved phenylalanine or tryptophan. The rearrangement links TRBV5-5 to TRBJ2-5; 9 bases are shared with TRBD2. Per the germline V gene, CDR1 is SGHKS and CDR2 is YYEKEE (reference sequence). Trimming at V came to 4 bases and at J to 5 bases, leaving 9 bases not matched to a gene. The CDR3 extends over 15 amino acids. The CDR3 DNA sequence: TGTGCCAGCAGCGTTAGCGGGAGTGGTTGGGAGACCCAGTACCTC. As protein: CASSVSGSGWETQYL.

This clonotype appeared a few times. CDR3 sequence reads: CASSVGGILNEKLFF. CDR3 nucleotides: TGTGCCAGCAGCGTAGGAGGGATTTTAAATGAAAAACTGTTTTTT. The chain couples TRBV9 to TRBJ1-4; D uncertain. The CDR3 length is 15 residues. With 0 bases removed from V and 5 bases from J, the gap between germline ends came to 11 bases. Germline lookup yields CDR1 SGDLS and CDR2 YYNGEE.